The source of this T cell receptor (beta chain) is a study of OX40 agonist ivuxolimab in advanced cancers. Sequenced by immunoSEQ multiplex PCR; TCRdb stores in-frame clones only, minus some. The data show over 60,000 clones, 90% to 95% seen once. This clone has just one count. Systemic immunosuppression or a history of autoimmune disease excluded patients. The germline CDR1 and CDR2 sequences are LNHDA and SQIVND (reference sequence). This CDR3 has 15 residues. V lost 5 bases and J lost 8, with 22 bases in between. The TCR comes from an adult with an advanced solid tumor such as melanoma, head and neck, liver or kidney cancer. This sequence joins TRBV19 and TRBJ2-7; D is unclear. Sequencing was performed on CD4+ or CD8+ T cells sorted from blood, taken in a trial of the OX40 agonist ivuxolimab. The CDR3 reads CASSGVTIALSQQYF. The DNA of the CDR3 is TGTGCCAGTAGTGGAGTGACAATCGCCCTTTCACAGCAGTACTTC.